This TCR beta chain was sequenced for a study of blood T cell repertoires in COVID-19. The wider study: Both acute and convalescent COVID-19 samples were obtained from the United States, Italy and Spain. Nucleic acid was either cDNA or gDNA, and it came from T cells, B-cell-depleted T cells, or PBMCs.

Germline CDR1 reads SGDLS; CDR2 reads YYNGEE. Germline trimming cut 4 bases from V and 3 bases from J; bases unmatched to any gene: 8. The CDR3 covers 15 residues. Per the original data handling: Estimation of nucleated cell counts was performed using reference gene primer amplification. Sequencing used immunoSEQ multiplex PCR; TCRdb keeps in-frame clones, though not all of them. D and trimming come from the DNA, and the V and J calls and clone size come from that table. The table has roughly 200,000 clones, 85% to 90% seen once. V is TRBV9 and J is TRBJ2-7, with 9 nucleotides matching TRBD1. The material sequenced was peripheral blood. The TCR sequence derives from a man aged 60 to 69 who had recovered from COVID-19. CDR3 sequence: CASSTRDRANYEQYF. The DNA of the CDR3 is TGTGCCAGCAGCACCCGGGACAGGGCTAACTACGAGCAGTACTTC. The variable domain in full, with the rest retrieved from reference TRBV9 and TRBJ2-7, is DSGVTQTPKHLITATGQRVTLRCSPRSGDLSVYWYQQSLDQGLQFLIQYYNGEERAKGNILERFSAQQFPDLHSELNLSSLELGDSALYFCASSTRDRANYEQYFGPGTRLTVT.